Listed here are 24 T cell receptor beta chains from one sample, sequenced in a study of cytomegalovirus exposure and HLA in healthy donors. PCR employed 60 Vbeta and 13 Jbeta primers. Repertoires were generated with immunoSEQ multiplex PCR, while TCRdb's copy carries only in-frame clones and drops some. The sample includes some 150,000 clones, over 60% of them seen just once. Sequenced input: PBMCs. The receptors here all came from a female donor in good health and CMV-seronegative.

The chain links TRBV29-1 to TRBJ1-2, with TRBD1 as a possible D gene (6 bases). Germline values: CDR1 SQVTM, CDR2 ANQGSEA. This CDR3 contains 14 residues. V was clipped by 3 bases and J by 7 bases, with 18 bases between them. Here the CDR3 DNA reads TGCAGCGTTGATACCGGGACACTATCCGGTGGCTACACCTTC. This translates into CSVDTGTLSGGYTF.

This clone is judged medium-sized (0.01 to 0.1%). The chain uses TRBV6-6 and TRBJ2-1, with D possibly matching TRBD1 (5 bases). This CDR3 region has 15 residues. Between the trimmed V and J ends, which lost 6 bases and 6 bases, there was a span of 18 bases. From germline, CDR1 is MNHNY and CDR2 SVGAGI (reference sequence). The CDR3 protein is CASSPGRGAVNEQFF. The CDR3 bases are TGTGCCAGCAGCCCCGGAAGGGGCGCGGTCAATGAGCAGTTCTTC.

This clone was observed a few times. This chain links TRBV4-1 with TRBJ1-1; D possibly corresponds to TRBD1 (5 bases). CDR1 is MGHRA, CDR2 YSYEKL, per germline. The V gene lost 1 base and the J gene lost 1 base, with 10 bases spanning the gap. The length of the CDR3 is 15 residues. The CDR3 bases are TGCGCCAGCAGCCAAGGGGTTGGGGCGAACACTGAAGCTTTCTTT. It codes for CASSQGVGANTEAFF.

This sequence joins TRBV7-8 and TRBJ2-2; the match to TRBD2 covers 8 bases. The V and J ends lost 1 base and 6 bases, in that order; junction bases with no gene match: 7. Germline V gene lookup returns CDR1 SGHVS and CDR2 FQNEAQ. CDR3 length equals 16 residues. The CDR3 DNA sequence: TGTGCCAGCAGCTTAGGGTGGGCGGGAGGACCCGGGGAGCTGTTTTTT. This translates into CASSLGWAGGPGELFF.

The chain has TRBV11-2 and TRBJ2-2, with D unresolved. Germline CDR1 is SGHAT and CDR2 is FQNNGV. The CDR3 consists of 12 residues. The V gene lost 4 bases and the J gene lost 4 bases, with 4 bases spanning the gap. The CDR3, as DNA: TGTGCCAGCAGCTACGGCACCGGGGAGCTGTTTTTT. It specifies CASSYGTGELFF.

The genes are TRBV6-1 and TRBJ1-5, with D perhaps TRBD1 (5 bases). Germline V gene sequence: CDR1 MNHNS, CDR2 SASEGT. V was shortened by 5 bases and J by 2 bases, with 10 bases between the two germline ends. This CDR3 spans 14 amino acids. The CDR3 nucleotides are TGTGCCAGCAGTTCCTGGGGGGGCAATCAGCCCCAGCATTTT. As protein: CASSSWGGNQPQHF.

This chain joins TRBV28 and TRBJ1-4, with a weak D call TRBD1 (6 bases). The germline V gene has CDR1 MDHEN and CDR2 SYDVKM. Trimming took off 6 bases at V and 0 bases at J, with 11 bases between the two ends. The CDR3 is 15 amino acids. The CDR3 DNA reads TGTGCCAGCAGGCCTGGACAGACAACTAATGAAAAACTGTTTTTT. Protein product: CASRPGQTTNEKLFF. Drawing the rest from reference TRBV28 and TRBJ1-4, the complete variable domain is DVKVTQSSRYLVKRTGEKVFLECVQDMDHENMFWYRQDPGLGLRLIYFSYDVKMKEKGDIPEGYSVSREKKERFSLILESASTNQTSMYLCASRPGQTTNEKLFFGSGTQLSVL.

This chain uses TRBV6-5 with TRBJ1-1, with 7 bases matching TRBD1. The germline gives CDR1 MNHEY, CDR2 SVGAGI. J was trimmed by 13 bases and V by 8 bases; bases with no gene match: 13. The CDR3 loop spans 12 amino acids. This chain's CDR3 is CASREGGGNVFF. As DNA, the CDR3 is TGTGCCAGCCGCGAAGGGGGCGGAAATGTTTTCTTT.

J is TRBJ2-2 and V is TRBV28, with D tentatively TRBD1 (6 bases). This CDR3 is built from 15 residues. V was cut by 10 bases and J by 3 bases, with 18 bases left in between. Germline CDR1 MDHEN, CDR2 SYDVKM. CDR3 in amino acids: CATLNSDSYTGELFF. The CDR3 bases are TGTGCCACCCTAAATTCGGACAGTTACACCGGGGAGCTGTTTTTT.

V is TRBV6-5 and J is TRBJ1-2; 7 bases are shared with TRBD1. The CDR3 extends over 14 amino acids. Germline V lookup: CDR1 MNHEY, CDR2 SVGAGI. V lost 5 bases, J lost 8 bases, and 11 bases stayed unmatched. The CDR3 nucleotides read TGTGCCAGCAGTCAAGGAGGGGGCGTGAGCGGCTACACCTTC. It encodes CASSQGGGVSGYTF.

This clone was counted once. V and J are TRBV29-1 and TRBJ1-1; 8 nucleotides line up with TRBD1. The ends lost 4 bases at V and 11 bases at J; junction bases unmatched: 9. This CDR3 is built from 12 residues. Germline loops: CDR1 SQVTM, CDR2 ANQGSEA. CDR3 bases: TGCAGCGTTGGGGGGGGGACAGGAAGGGCTTTCTTT. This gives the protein CSVGGGTGRAFF.

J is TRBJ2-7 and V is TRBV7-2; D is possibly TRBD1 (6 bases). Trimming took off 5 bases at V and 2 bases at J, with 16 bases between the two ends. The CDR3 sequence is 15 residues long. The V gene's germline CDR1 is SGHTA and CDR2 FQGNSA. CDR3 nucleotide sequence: TGTGCCAGCAGCCGGACAGCAATGAATGCCTACGAGCAGTACTTC. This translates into CASSRTAMNAYEQYF.

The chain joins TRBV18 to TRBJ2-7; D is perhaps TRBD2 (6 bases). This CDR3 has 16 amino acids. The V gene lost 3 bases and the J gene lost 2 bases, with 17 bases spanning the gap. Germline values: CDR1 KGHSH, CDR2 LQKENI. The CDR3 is CASSPPAGSGTYEQYF. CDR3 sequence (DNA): TGTGCCAGCTCACCCCCGGCGGGGTCGGGCACCTACGAGCAGTACTTC. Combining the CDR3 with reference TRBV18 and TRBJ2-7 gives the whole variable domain NAGVMQNPRHLVRRRGQEARLRCSPMKGHSHVYWYRQLPEEGLKFMVYLQKENIIDESGMPKERFSAEFPKEGPSILRIQQVVRGDSAAYFCASSPPAGSGTYEQYFGPGTRLTVT.

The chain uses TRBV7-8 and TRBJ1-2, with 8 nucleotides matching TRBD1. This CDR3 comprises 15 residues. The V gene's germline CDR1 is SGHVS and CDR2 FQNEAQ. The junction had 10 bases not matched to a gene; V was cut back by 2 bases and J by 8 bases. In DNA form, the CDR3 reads TGTGCCAGCAGCTTAATGAGCCAGGGGGCTCGCGGCTACACCTTC. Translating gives CASSLMSQGARGYTF.

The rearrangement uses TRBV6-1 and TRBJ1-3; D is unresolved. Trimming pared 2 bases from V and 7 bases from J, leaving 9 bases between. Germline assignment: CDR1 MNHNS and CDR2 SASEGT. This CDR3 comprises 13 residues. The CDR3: CASSEIVVNTIYF. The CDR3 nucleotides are TGTGCCAGCAGTGAAATAGTTGTGAACACCATATATTTT.

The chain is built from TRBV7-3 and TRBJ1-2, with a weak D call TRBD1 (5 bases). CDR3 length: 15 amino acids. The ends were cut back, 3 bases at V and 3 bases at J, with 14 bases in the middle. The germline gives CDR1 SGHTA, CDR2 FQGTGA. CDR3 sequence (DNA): TGTGCCAGCAGCTTTTTTGGGGGGAGGGACTATGGCTACACCTTC. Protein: CASSFFGGRDYGYTF.

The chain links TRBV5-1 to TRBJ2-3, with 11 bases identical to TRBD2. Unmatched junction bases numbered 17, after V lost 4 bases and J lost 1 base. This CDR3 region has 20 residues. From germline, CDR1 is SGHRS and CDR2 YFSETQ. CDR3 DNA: TGCGCCAGCAGCCCCCCCTCCGGGACTAGCGGCTCGACGGGCACAGATACGCAGTATTTT. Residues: CASSPPSGTSGSTGTDTQYF.

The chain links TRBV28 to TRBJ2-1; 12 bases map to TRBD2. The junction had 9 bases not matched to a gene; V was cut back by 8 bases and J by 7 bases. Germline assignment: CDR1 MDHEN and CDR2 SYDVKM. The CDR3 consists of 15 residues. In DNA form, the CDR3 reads TGTGCCAGCGGCTTTCTAGCGGGAGGGCCGAATGAGCAGTTCTTC. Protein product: CASGFLAGGPNEQFF.

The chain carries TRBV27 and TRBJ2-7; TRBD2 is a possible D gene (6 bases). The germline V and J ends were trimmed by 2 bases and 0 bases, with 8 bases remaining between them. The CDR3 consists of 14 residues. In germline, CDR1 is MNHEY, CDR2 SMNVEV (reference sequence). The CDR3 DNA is TGTGCCAGCAGTTTAGTGGGAGGCTCCTACGAGCAGTACTTC. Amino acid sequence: CASSLVGGSYEQYF.

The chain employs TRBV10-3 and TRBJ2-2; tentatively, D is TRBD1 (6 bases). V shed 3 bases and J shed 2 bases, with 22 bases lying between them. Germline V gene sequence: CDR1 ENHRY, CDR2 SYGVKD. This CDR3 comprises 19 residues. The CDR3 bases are TGTGCCATCAGTGATTACCCGGGACACTTCGGACCAAACACCGGGGAGCTGTTTTTT. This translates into CAISDYPGHFGPNTGELFF.

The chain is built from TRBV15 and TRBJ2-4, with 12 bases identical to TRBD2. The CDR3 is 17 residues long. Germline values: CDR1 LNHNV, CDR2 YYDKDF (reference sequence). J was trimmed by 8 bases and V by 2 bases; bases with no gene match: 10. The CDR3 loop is CATSRRLAGDPLYIQYF. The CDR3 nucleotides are TGTGCCACCAGCAGAAGACTAGCGGGAGACCCGTTATACATTCAGTACTTC.

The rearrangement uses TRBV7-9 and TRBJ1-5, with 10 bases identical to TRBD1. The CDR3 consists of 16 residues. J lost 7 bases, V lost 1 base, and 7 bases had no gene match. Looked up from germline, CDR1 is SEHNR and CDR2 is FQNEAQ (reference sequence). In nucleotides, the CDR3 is TGTGCCAGCAGCTTAGTGGGACAGGGGTTTCGGCAGCCCCAGCATTTT. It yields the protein CASSLVGQGFRQPQHF.

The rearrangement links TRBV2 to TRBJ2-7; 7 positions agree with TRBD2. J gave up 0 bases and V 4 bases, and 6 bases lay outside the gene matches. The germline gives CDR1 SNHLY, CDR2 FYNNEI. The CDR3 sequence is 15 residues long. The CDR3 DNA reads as TGTGCCAGCAGTGGGCGGGAGACCTTCTCCTACGAGCAGTACTTC. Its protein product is CASSGRETFSYEQYF.

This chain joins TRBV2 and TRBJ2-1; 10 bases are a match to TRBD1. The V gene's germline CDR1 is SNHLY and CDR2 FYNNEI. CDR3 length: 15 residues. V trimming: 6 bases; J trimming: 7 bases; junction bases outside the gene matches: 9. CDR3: CASRAQDRGRNEQFF. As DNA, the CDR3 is TGTGCCAGCAGGGCTCAGGACAGGGGGAGGAATGAGCAGTTCTTC.